This T cell receptor beta chain comes out of a study of blood T cell repertoires in COVID-19. V was trimmed by 4 bases and J by 7 bases, leaving 14 bases between them. Germline V gives CDR1 LGHNT, CDR2 FRNRAP. The CDR3 totals 15 residues. Sequencing was performed with immunoSEQ multiplex PCR; in TCRdb, only in-frame clones are kept and a portion is missing. The sample includes just over 250,000 clones, about 86% seen only once; the top ten take 4.1%. The sequence was collected from a man in his thirties or forties with acute COVID-19. Sample: PBMCs or T cells enriched from blood (not recorded which). The chain links TRBV12-5 to TRBJ1-6; possible D gene TRBD1, 6 bases. In DNA form, the CDR3 reads TGTGCTAGTGGTTCCCCCAGGGGCCGGAATTCACCCCTCCACTTT. Its translation is CASGSPRGRNSPLHF.